What follows are 14 T cell receptor beta chains derived from one specimen sequenced in a study of cytomegalovirus exposure and HLA in healthy donors. Primers included in the PCR were 60 Vbeta and 13 Jbeta primers. The repertoire was sequenced with immunoSEQ multiplex PCR; TCRdb's copy has only in-frame clones and lacks some. The sample lists approximately 190,000 clones, approximately 78% seen once, with roughly 0.8% in the top ten. The sequencing input was PBMCs. The receptor source for this set is a young woman in good health and CMV-seronegative.

The V and J genes are TRBV29-1 and TRBJ1-1; 7 nucleotides match TRBD1. This CDR3 has 10 amino acids. Per the germline V gene, CDR1 is SQVTM and CDR2 is ANQGSEA. V lost 7 bases and J lost 8; bases outside the gene matches: 4. In DNA, the CDR3 is TGCAGCGCCAGGGACAGCGAAGCTTTCTTT. It is translated as CSARDSEAFF.

J is TRBJ2-5 and V is TRBV5-8, with a tentative D call TRBD2 (6 bases). This CDR3 has 17 amino acids. Trimming shortened V by 2 bases and J by 2 bases, and 19 bases separated the two germline ends. In germline, CDR1 is SGHTS, CDR2 YDEGEE. The CDR3 reads CASSLARFLARQETQYF. For the CDR3, the DNA is TGTGCCAGCAGCTTAGCCCGCTTCCTAGCGCGTCAAGAGACCCAGTACTTC.

This sequence joins TRBV7-9 and TRBJ2-3, with a weak D call TRBD2 (5 bases). CDR3 length equals 13 residues. Germline V lookup: CDR1 SEHNR, CDR2 FQNEAQ (reference sequence). Trimming removed 5 bases from V and 2 bases from J, with 8 bases in between. The CDR3, as DNA: TGTGCCAGCAGCCCGAGGGTCACAGATACGCAGTATTTT. Protein sequence: CASSPRVTDTQYF.

This sequence joins TRBV30 and TRBJ1-1; D unclear. The ends were cut back, 3 bases at V and 4 bases at J, with 15 bases in the middle. CDR1 GTSNPN and CDR2 SVGIG come from the germline V gene (reference sequence). The CDR3 length is 14 residues. The CDR3 region is CAWRKDFPGTEAFF. As DNA, the CDR3 is TGTGCCTGGAGGAAGGACTTTCCCGGCACTGAAGCTTTCTTT.

V usage is TRBV7-9 and J usage is TRBJ2-2; 9 bases align to TRBD2. V shed 8 bases, J shed 5 bases, and the junction held 6 bases outside the gene matches. CDR3 length equals 14 residues. CDR1 and CDR2 from the germline V gene are SEHNR and FQNEAQ (reference sequence). CDR3 region: CASFLAGRTGELFF. The CDR3 region has the DNA TGTGCCAGCTTCCTAGCGGGGCGGACCGGGGAGCTGTTTTTT.

This chain connects TRBV30 to TRBJ2-1, with 8 bases that match TRBD2. In germline, CDR1 is GTSNPN, CDR2 SVGIG (reference sequence). The CDR3 extends over 12 amino acids. Trimming took 2 bases from V and 8 from J; bases not matched to a gene: 2. The DNA of the CDR3 is TGTGCCTGGAGTAGCGGGGGCGATGAGCAGTTCTTC. Its protein product is CAWSSGGDEQFF. The variable domain in full, with the rest retrieved from reference TRBV30 and TRBJ2-1, is SQTIHQWPATLVQPVGSPLSLECTVEGTSNPNLYWYRQAAGRGLQLLFYSVGIGQISSEVPQNLSASRPQDRQFILSSKKLLLSDSGFYLCAWSSGGDEQFFGPGTRLTVL.

This rearrangement joins TRBV5-1 to TRBJ1-1; D might be TRBD1 (5 bases). The germline CDR1 and CDR2 sequences are SGHRS and YFSETQ. The CDR3 has 15 residues. V was cut by 0 bases and J by 2 bases, with 11 bases left in between. CDR3 amino acids: CASSLGQPLNTEAFF. CDR3 DNA sequence: TGCGCCAGCAGCTTGGGACAGCCTCTCAACACTGAAGCTTTCTTT.

A few counts support this clone. V is TRBV27 and J is TRBJ1-5; D unclear. Between the trimmed V and J ends, which lost 2 bases and 5 bases, there was a span of 7 bases. In germline, CDR1 is MNHEY, CDR2 SMNVEV (reference sequence). The CDR3 runs to 13 residues. The CDR3 DNA reads as TGTGCCAGCAGTTTAGTTAATTATCAGCCCCAGCATTTT. Protein: CASSLVNYQPQHF.

The chain links TRBV5-4 to TRBJ1-5; the D gene is possibly TRBD1 (6 bases). CDR3 length: 16 residues. V shed 0 bases and J shed 5 bases, with 15 bases lying between them. The V gene's germline CDR1 is SGHNT and CDR2 YYREEE (reference sequence). DNA of the CDR3: TGTGCCAGCAGCTTGGACGGGGGGCGCAAGGATCAGCCCCAGCATTTT. Amino acid sequence: CASSLDGGRKDQPQHF.

This clone was counted a single time. The chain recombines TRBV27 with TRBJ2-2; a possible D gene is TRBD2 (7 bases). V was clipped by 2 bases and J by 6 bases, with 22 bases between them. CDR3 length equals 18 residues. The germline gives CDR1 MNHEY, CDR2 SMNVEV (reference sequence). CDR3 amino acids: CASSLIFPRGTIPGELFF. In DNA, the CDR3 is TGTGCCAGCAGTTTAATTTTCCCAAGGGGGACTATACCCGGGGAGCTGTTTTTT.

The rearrangement joins TRBV19 to TRBJ2-1, with D tentatively TRBD2 (5 bases). This CDR3 is built from 17 residues. Germline assignment: CDR1 LNHDA and CDR2 SQIVND (reference sequence). Trimming took 2 bases from V and 7 from J, leaving 21 bases between them. The CDR3 loop is CASSIRGRLPPRNEQFF. The CDR3 DNA reads as TGTGCCAGTAGTATAAGAGGGCGACTTCCCCCCAGGAATGAGCAGTTCTTC. The full variable domain, with the rest looked up from reference TRBV19 and TRBJ2-1, is DGGITQSPKYLFRKEGQNVTLSCEQNLNHDAMYWYRQDPGQGLRLIYYSQIVNDFQKGDIAEGYSVSREKKESFPLTVTSAQKNPTAFYLCASSIRGRLPPRNEQFFGPGTRLTVL.

This clone occurred once. The chain recombines TRBV7-6 with TRBJ2-1, with TRBD1 identical over 7 bases. Looked up from germline, CDR1 is SGHVS and CDR2 is FNYEAQ. The CDR3 spans 17 residues. Germline trimming cut 4 bases from V and 2 bases from J; bases unmatched to any gene: 11. The chain's CDR3 is CASSSPPGTVAYNEQFF. The CDR3 DNA reads TGTGCCAGCAGCTCCCCACCCGGGACAGTCGCCTACAATGAGCAGTTCTTC.

This clone has more than one count but fewer than ten. This chain connects TRBV5-6 to TRBJ2-7; D ambiguous. In germline, CDR1 is SGHDT, CDR2 YYEEEE. The CDR3 loop spans 14 amino acids. V was clipped by 4 bases and J by 3 bases, with 14 bases between them. The CDR3 DNA sequence: TGTGCCAGCAGCCCCCGGAGCCAACACTACGAGCAGTACTTC. Amino acid sequence: CASSPRSQHYEQYF. Combining the CDR3 with reference TRBV5-6 and TRBJ2-7 gives the whole variable domain DAGVTQSPTHLIKTRGQQVTLRCSPKSGHDTVSWYQQALGQGPQFIFQYYEEEERQRGNFPDRFSGHQFPNYSSELNVNALLLGDSALYLCASSPRSQHYEQYFGPGTRLTVT.

This clone was detected a few times. V usage is TRBV6-1 and J usage is TRBJ2-5; TRBD1 agrees at 8 bases. CDR3 size: 15 residues. Germline CDR1 is MNHNS and CDR2 is SASEGT. V lost 5 bases, J lost 2 bases, and 7 bases stayed unmatched. CDR3 sequence: CASSFGTGQQETQYF. The CDR3 coding sequence is TGTGCCAGCAGTTTTGGGACAGGCCAGCAAGAGACCCAGTACTTC.